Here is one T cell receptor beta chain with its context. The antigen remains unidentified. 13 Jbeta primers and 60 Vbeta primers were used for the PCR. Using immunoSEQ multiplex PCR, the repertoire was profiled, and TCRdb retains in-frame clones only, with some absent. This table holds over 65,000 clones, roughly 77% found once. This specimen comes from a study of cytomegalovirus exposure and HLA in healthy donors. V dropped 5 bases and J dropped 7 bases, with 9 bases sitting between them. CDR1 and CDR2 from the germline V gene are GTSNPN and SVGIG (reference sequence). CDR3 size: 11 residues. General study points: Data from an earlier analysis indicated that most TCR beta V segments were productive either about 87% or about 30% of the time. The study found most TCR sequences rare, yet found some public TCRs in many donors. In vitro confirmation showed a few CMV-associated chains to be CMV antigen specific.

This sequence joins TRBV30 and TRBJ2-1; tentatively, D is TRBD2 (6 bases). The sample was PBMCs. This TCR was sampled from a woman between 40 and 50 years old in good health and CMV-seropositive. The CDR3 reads CAWGTLNEQFF. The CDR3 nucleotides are TGTGCCTGGGGGACTCTTAATGAGCAGTTCTTC.